This T cell receptor beta chain stems from a study of tumor-infiltrating lymphocytes in localized non-small cell lung cancer. Findings and caveats of the study: Different pieces of the same tissue were used for each assay.

The CDR3 has 14 amino acids. Germline CDR1 SGHKS, CDR2 YYEKEE (reference sequence). V was clipped by 3 bases and J by 2 bases, with 12 bases between them. A few counts support this clone. What it recognizes is unknown. Only in-frame clones appear in the TCRdb table, and some are missing; sequencing was by immunoSEQ multiplex PCR. The sample has about 12,000 clones, around four fifths seen once. The sample comprised uninvolved lung tissue not adjacent to the tumor. The sequence derives from a human donor with non-small cell lung cancer. This rearrangement joins TRBV5-5 to TRBJ2-7; possibly TRBD1 for D (6 bases). CDR3 sequence reads: CASSYNRATYEQYF. The CDR3 DNA reads TGTGCCAGCAGCTACAACAGGGCCACCTACGAGCAGTACTTC.